This T cell receptor (beta chain) was recorded in a study of patients and donors after allogeneic stem cell transplantation. TCRdb fed the RT-PCR reads into MiXCR, producing one record per CDR3 protein. Among around 160,000 distinct CDR3 sequences listed, 25% to 35% were seen once. The CDR3 is 15 amino acids. The V segment lost 2 bases and the J segment 4 bases; nucleotides outside the gene matches: 5. Germline V gene lookup returns CDR1 MNHEY and CDR2 SVGAGI. The rearrangement joins TRBV6-5 to TRBJ2-5; 9 bases line up with TRBD1. The TCR sequence derives from a human donor who was either an allogeneic HSCT recipient or a stem cell or donor lymphocyte infusion donor (not recorded which). It is not recorded whose cells these are; they may come from a transplant donor. Sample: blood, either unsorted or a sorted T cell fraction (not recorded which). DNA of the CDR3: TGTGCCAGCAGTTACCCGGGACAGGGTGGAGAGACCCAGTACTTC. It encodes CASSYPGQGGETQYF.